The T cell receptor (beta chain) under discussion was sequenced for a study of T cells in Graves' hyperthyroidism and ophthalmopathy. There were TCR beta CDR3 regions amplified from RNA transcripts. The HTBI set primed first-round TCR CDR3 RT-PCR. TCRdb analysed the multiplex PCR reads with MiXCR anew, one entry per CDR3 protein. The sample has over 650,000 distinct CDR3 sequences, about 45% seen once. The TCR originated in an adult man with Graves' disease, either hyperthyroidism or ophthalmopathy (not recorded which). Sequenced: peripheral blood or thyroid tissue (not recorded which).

The CDR3 protein is CASSQHRTGRDRYGYTF. CDR3 coding DNA: TGTGCCAGCAGCCAACACCGGACAGGGAGGGACCGGTATGGCTACACCTTC. V gene TRBV7-2 combines with J gene TRBJ1-2, with 8 nucleotides matching TRBD1. The CDR3 is 17 residues long. Germline-derived CDR1 and CDR2 are SGHTA and FQGNSA. V shed 5 bases, J shed 5 bases, and the junction held 16 bases outside the gene matches.